Listed below are T cell receptor beta chains from one sample, sequenced in a study of breast tumors, draining lymph nodes, adjacent tissues. TCRdb independently ran MiXCR on the multiplex PCR reads; one entry per CDR3 protein. The sample records 200,000 to 300,000 distinct CDR3 sequences, over 30% being singletons. The sequenced sample was axillary lymph node tissue. The receptors stem from a female donor with breast cancer. Some clones in this sample may be carry-over from other donors' samples. CDR3s include the opening cysteine and the closing phenylalanine or tryptophan.

j_gene	len	v_gene	CDR3aa
TRBJ2-7	16	TRBV5-1	CASSEVLAGGPYEQYF
TRBJ2-7	14	TRBV4-2	CASSQALGPYEQYF
TRBJ2-7	12	TRBV24-1	CATSDFRGEQYF
TRBJ1-3	16	TRBV19	CASSAQGTYSGNTIYF
TRBJ2-7	16	TRBV25-1	CASSLGVTGPAYEQYF
TRBJ2-7	15	TRBV28	CASRESTGVSYEQYF
TRBJ2-3	16	TRBV2	CASTALLRGDTDTQYF
TRBJ1-1	15	TRBV20-1	CSAPRRTGAGTEAFF
TRBJ1-3	17	TRBV11-1	CASSYLVDRVRRNTIYF
TRBJ1-2	14	TRBV14	CASSRYQTNYGYTF
TRBJ2-7	15	TRBV5-6	CASSFLAGRSYEQYF
TRBJ1-2	15	TRBV9	CASSVAIGGWDGYTF
TRBJ2-7	16	TRBV15	CATSLTSPSGTYEQYF
TRBJ2-6	16	TRBV20-1	CSARVAGGSGANVLTF
TRBJ1-6	15	TRBV6-1	CASSEMAGRYSPLHF
TRBJ2-1	17	TRBV6-5	CASPLPTSGRNYNEQFF
TRBJ2-1	15	TRBV5-1	CASSSGTSGSNEQFF
TRBJ2-2	15	TRBV20-1	CSAREDRVVAGELFF
TRBJ2-3	16	TRBV12-3/TRBV12-4	CASSPGQGYGTDTQYF
TRBJ2-1	11	TRBV5-1	CASSIYNEQFF
TRBJ2-2	13	TRBV11-3	CASGETSAGELFF
TRBJ2-7	14	TRBV9	CASSVGTRTYEQYF
TRBJ2-3	13	TRBV7-6	CASSSLRGPRQYF
TRBJ2-7	14	TRBV6-5	CASSYLGLADEQYF
TRBJ1-4	13	TRBV2	CASSDFRGEKLFF
TRBJ2-2	16	TRBV5-1	CASSLIPQKNTGELFF
TRBJ2-1	15	TRBV11-3	CASSLDRALGGWQFF
TRBJ2-2	17	TRBV7-3	CASSLRPYEQYFGELFF
TRBJ2-2	15	TRBV28	CASSDSGKDTGELFF
TRBJ2-7	15	TRBV5-1	CASSLGGGLTYEQYF
TRBJ2-5	17	TRBV12-3/TRBV12-4	CASSRSSGSRLRETQYF
TRBJ2-3	17	TRBV12-3/TRBV12-4	CASSSRTGVFRTDTQYF
TRBJ2-7	18	TRBV4-3	CASSQETRTSGRHYEQYF
TRBJ2-7	16	TRBV27	CASSLFFRGRPYEQYF
TRBJ2-1	12	TRBV20-1	CSASAAGEEQFF
TRBJ1-1	17	TRBV5-1	CASSLRYPGSPNTEAFF
TRBJ2-7	14	TRBV20-1	CSARVGRITSEQYF
TRBJ1-2	14	TRBV24-1	CATSDPGRAYGYTF
TRBJ1-3	14	TRBV20-1	CSARAGRAGTTIYF
TRBJ2-2	18	TRBV25-1	CASSECLTTGMPVGELFF
TRBJ2-6	15	TRBV28	CASTGGARGANVLTF
TRBJ2-3	19	TRBV20-1	CSARGAGGSAKGFVDTQYF
TRBJ1-3	15	TRBV19	CASSINWGSGNTIYF
TRBJ2-1	14	TRBV20-1	CSAGPSGSYNEQFF
TRBJ1-2	14	TRBV11-3	CASSLRETDYGYTF